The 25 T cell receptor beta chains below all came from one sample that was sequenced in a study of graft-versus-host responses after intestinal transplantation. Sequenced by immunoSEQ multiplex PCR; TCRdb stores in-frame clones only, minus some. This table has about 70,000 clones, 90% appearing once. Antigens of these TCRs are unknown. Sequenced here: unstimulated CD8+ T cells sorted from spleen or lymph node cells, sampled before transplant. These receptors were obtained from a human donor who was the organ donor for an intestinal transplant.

CDR3 bases: TGCGCCAGCAGCCAAGGACAGGGTAACACCGGGGAGCTGTTTTTT. It translates to CASSQGQGNTGELFF. V is TRBV4-1 and J is TRBJ2-2; 7 bases fit TRBD1. V lost 1 base, J lost 2 bases, and 1 base stayed unmatched. CDR1 is MGHRA and CDR2 is YSYEKL in the germline V gene. The CDR3 length is 15 residues.

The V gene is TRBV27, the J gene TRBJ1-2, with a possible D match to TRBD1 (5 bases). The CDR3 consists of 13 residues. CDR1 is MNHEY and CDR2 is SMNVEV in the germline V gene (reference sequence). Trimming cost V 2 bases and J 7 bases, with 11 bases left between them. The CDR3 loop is CASSLGQFSGYTF. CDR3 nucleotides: TGTGCCAGCAGTTTAGGACAATTTTCTGGCTACACCTTC.

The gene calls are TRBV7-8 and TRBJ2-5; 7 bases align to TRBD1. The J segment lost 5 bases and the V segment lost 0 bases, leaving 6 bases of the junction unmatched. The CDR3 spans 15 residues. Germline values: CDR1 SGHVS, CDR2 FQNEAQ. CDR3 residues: CASSLAARGTETQYF. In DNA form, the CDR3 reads TGTGCCAGCAGCTTAGCTGCCAGGGGGACGGAGACCCAGTACTTC.

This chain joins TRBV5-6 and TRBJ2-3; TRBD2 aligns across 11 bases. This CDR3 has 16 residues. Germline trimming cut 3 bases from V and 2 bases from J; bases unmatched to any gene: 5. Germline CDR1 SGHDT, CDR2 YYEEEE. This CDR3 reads CASSWGLADSTDTQYF. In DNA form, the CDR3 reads TGTGCCAGCAGCTGGGGACTAGCGGATTCCACAGATACGCAGTATTTT.

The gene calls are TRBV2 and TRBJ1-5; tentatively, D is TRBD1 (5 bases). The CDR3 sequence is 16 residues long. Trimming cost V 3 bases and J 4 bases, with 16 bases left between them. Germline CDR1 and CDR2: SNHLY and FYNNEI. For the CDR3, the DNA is TGTGCCAGCAGTGACGTACGTCAGGGAATGAATCAGCCCCAGCATTTT. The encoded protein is CASSDVRQGMNQPQHF.

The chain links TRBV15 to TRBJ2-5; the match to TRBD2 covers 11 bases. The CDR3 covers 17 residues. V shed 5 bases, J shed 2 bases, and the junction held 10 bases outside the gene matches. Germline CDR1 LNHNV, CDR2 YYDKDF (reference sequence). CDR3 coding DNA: TGTGCCACCAGCGATCGGCTAGCGGGGGGTATACAAGAGACCCAGTACTTC. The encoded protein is CATSDRLAGGIQETQYF.

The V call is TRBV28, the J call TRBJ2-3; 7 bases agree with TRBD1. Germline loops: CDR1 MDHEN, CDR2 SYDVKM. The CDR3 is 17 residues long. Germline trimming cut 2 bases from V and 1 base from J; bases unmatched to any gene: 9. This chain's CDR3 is CASSLTSSGGRTDTQYF. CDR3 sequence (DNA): TGTGCCAGCAGTTTAACTTCCTCAGGGGGACGCACAGATACGCAGTATTTT. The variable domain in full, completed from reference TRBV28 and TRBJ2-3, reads DVKVTQSSRYLVKRTGEKVFLECVQDMDHENMFWYRQDPGLGLRLIYFSYDVKMKEKGDIPEGYSVSREKKERFSLILESASTNQTSMYLCASSLTSSGGRTDTQYFGPGTRLTVL.

The CDR3 loop is CSVLPASGVWDYGYTF. The CDR3 coding sequence is TGCAGCGTCCTACCCGCGTCAGGGGTGTGGGACTATGGCTACACCTTC. This chain connects TRBV29-1 to TRBJ1-2; possibly TRBD1 for D (6 bases). Trimming cost V 6 bases and J 3 bases, with 23 bases left between them. Per germline, CDR1 SQVTM and CDR2 ANQGSEA. CDR3 size: 16 residues.

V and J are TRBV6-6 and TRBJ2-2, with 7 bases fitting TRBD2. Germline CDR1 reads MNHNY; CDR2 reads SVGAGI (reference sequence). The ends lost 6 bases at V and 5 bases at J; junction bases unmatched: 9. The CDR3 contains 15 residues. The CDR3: CASRWTSYETGELFF. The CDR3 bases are TGTGCCAGCAGGTGGACTAGTTACGAGACCGGGGAGCTGTTTTTT.

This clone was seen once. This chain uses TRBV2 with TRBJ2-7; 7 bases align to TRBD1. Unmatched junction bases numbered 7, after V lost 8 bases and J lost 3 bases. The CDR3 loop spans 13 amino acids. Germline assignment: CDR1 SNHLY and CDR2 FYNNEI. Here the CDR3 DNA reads TGTGCCAGCTGTAGTCACAGGGGCTACGAGCAGTACGTC. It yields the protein CASCSHRGYEQYV.

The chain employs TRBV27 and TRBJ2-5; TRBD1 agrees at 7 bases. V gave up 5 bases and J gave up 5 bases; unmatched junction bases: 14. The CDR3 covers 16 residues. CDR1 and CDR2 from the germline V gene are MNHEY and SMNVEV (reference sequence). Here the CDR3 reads CASSRTGQSPAETQYF. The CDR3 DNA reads TGTGCCAGCAGTCGGACAGGACAATCACCGGCGGAGACCCAGTACTTC.

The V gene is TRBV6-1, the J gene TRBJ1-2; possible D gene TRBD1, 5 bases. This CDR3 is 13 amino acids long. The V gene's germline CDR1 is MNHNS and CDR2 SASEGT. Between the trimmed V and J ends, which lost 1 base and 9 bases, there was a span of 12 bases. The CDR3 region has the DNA TGTGCCAGCAGTGAAGGAGCAGGGAATAGCTACACCTTC. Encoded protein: CASSEGAGNSYTF.

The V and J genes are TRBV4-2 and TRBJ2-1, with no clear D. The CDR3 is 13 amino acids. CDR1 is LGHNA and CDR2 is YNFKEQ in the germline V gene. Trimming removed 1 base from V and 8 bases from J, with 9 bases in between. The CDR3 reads CASSQVTYDEQFF. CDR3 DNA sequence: TGTGCCAGCAGCCAAGTGACTTACGATGAGCAGTTCTTC.

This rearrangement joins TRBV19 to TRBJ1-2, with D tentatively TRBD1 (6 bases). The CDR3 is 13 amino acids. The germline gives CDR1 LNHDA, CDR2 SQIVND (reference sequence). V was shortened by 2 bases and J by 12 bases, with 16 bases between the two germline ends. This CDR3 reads CASSIISTGIHTF. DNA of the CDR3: TGTGCCAGTAGTATAATCTCGACAGGTATCCACACCTTC.

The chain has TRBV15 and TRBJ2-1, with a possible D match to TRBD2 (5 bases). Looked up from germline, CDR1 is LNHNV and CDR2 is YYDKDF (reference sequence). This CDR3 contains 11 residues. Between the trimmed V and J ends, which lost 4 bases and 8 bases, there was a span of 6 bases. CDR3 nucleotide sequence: TGTGCCACCAGCACTAGCTATGAGCAGTTCTTC. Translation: CATSTSYEQFF.

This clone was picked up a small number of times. In nucleotides, the CDR3 is TGTGCCAGCAGTTTCGTAGGGGTTGAAAACACCATATATTTT. This codes for CASSFVGVENTIYF. This sequence joins TRBV28 and TRBJ1-3; the D gene is possibly TRBD1 (5 bases). There are 14 residues in the CDR3. The ends were cut back, 3 bases at V and 6 bases at J, with 12 bases in the middle. Germline lookup yields CDR1 MDHEN and CDR2 SYDVKM.

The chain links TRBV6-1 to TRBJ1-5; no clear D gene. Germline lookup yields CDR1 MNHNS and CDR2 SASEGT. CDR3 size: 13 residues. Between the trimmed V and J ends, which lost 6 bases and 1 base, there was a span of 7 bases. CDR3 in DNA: TGTGCCAGCAGACCGGGGAGCAATCAGCCCCAGCATTTT. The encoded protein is CASRPGSNQPQHF.

CDR3 sequence: CASSIQNPNEQFF. The CDR3 DNA reads as TGTGCCAGTAGTATACAGAATCCCAATGAGCAGTTCTTC. The chain is built from TRBV19 and TRBJ2-1; D remains unclear. V gave up 2 bases and J gave up 6 bases, with 8 bases separating them. This CDR3 region has 13 residues. Germline V gene lookup returns CDR1 LNHDA and CDR2 SQIVND (reference sequence).

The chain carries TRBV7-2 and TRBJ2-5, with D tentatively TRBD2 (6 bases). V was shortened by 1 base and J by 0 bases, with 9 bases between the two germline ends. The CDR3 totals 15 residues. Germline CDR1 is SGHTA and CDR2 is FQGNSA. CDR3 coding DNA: TGTGCCAGCAGCTTAGTCGGCGGGGACCAAGAGACCCAGTACTTC. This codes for CASSLVGGDQETQYF.

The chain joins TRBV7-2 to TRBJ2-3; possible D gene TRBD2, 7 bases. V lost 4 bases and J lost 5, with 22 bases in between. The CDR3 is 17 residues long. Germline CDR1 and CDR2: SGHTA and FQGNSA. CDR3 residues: CASSYPPRGGLGDTQYF. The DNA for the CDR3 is TGTGCCAGCAGCTACCCCCCAAGGGGGGGCCTAGGAGATACGCAGTATTTT. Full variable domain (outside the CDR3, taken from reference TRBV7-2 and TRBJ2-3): GAGVSQSPSNKVTEKGKDVELRCDPISGHTALYWYRQSLGQGLEFLIYFQGNSAPDKSGLPSDRFSAERTGGSVSTLTIQRTQQEDSAVYLCASSYPPRGGLGDTQYFGPGTRLTVL.

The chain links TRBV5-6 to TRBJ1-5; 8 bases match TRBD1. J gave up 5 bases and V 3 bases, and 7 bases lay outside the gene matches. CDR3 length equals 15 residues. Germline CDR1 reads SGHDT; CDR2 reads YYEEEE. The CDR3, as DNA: TGTGCCAGCAGCTCCGGGGACAGGATAGATCAGCCCCAGCATTTT. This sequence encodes CASSSGDRIDQPQHF. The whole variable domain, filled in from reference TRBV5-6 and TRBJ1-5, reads DAGVTQSPTHLIKTRGQQVTLRCSPKSGHDTVSWYQQALGQGPQFIFQYYEEEERQRGNFPDRFSGHQFPNYSSELNVNALLLGDSALYLCASSSGDRIDQPQHFGDGTRLSIL.

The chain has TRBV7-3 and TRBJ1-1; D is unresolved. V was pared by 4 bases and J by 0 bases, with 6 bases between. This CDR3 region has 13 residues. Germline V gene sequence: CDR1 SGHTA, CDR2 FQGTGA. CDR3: CASSSGLNTEAFF. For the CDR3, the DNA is TGTGCCAGCAGCTCAGGCCTGAACACTGAAGCTTTCTTT. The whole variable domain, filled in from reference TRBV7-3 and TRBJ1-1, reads GAGVSQTPSNKVTEKGKYVELRCDPISGHTALYWYRQSLGQGPEFLIYFQGTGAADDSGLPNDRFFAVRPEGSVSTLKIQRTERGDSAVYLCASSSGLNTEAFFGQGTRLTVV.

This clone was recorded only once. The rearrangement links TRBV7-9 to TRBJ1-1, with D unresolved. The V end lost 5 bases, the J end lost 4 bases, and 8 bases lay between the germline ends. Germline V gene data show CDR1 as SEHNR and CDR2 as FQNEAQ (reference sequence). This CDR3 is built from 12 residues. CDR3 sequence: CASSQTTTEAFF. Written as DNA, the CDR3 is TGTGCCAGCAGCCAAACAACCACTGAAGCTTTCTTT.

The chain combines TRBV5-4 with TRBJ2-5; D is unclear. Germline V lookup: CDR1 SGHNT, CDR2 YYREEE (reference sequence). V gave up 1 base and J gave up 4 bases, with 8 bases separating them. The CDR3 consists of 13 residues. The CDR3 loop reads CASSLTVGETQYF. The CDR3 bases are TGTGCCAGCAGCTTGACGGTCGGAGAGACCCAGTACTTC.

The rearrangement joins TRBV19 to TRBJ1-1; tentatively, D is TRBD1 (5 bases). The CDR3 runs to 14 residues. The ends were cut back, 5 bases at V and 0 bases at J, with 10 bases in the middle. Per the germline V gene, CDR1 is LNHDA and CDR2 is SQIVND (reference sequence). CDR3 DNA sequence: TGTGCCAGTAGTTGGGGGGGGATGAACACTGAAGCTTTCTTT. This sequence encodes CASSWGGMNTEAFF.